The 4 T cell receptor beta chains below come from one sample, sequenced in a study of cytomegalovirus exposure and HLA in healthy donors. Primers for the PCR totalled 60 Vbeta and 13 Jbeta. TCRdb keeps only in-frame clones here, not all; method: immunoSEQ multiplex PCR. The table lists about 91,000 clones, under 75% of them singletons. The sample consisted of PBMCs. The origin of the receptors is a human donor in good health.

The chain uses TRBV29-1 and TRBJ2-1, with a possible D match to TRBD2 (6 bases). Trimming took off 4 bases at V and 1 base at J, with 11 bases between the two ends. The CDR3 has 14 residues. In germline, CDR1 is SQVTM, CDR2 ANQGSEA. The CDR3 coding sequence is TGCAGCGTTGTTGCGGGGCGGTCCTACAATGAGCAGTTCTTC. Protein product: CSVVAGRSYNEQFF.

The DNA for the CDR3 is TGCAGCGTTAGACTAGCGGGGTCTAGCACAGATACGCAGTATTTT. Translating it yields CSVRLAGSSTDTQYF. V gene TRBV29-1 combines with J gene TRBJ2-3; 11 positions agree with TRBD2. Germline loops: CDR1 SQVTM, CDR2 ANQGSEA. J was trimmed by 0 bases and V by 5 bases; bases with no gene match: 4. The CDR3 consists of 15 residues.

The rearrangement joins TRBV14 to TRBJ2-7; TRBD2 matches 9 bases. After removal of 0 bases from V and 1 base from J, the junction contained 7 bases not matched to a gene. The CDR3 runs to 17 residues. The germline V gene encodes CDR1 SGHDN and CDR2 FVKESK. CDR3 loop: CASSQDHVAGESYEQYF. The CDR3 nucleotides are TGTGCCAGCAGCCAAGACCACGTAGCGGGGGAGTCCTACGAGCAGTACTTC. Filled out from reference TRBV14 and TRBJ2-7, the complete variable domain reads EAGVTQFPSHSVIEKGQTVTLRCDPISGHDNLYWYRRVMGKEIKFLLHFVKESKQDESGMPNNRFLAERTGGTYSTLKVQPAELEDSGVYFCASSQDHVAGESYEQYFGPGTRLTVT.

As for this clone: At one of its ends the junction is not consistent with the germline gene, which may arise from a read error. The rearrangement uses TRBV4-3 and TRBJ1-5; D is uncertain. The CDR3 is 15 amino acids. CDR1 LGHNA and CDR2 YSLEER come from the germline V gene. The CDR3 reads CVSSQGLLSNQPQHF. As DNA, the CDR3 is TGCGTCAGCAGCCAAGGGTTACTGAGCAATCAGCCCCAGCATTTT.